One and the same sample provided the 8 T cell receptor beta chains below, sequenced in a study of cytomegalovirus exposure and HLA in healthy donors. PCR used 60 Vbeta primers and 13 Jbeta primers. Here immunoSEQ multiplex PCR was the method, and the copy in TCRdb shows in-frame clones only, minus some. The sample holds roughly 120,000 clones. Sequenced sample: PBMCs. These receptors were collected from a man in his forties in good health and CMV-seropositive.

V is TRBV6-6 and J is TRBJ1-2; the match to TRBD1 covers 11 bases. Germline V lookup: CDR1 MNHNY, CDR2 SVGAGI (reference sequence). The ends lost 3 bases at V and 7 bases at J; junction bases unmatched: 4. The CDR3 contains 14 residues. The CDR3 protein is CASSYGTGGFGYTF. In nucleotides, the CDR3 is TGTGCCAGCAGTTATGGGACAGGGGGTTTTGGCTACACCTTC.

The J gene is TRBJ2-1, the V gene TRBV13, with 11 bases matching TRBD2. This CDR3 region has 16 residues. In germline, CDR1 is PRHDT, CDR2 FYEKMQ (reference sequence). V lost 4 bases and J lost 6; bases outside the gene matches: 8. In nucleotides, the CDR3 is TGTGCCAGCAGCTCGATTGCGACTAGCGGGGTCAATGAGCAGTTCTTC. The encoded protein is CASSSIATSGVNEQFF.

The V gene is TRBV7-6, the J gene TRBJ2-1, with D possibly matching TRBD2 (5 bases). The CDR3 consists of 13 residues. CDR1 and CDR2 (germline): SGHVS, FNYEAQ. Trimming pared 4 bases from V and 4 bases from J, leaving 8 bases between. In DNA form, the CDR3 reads TGTGCCAGCAGCTGGACGGGGTACAATGAGCAGTTCTTC. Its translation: CASSWTGYNEQFF.

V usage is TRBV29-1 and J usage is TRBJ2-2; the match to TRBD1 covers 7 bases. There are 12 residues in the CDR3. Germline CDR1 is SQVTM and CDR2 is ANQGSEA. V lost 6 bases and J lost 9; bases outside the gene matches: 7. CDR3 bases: TGCAGCGTCGCACCACAGGGGAGGGAGCTGTTTTTT. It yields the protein CSVAPQGRELFF.

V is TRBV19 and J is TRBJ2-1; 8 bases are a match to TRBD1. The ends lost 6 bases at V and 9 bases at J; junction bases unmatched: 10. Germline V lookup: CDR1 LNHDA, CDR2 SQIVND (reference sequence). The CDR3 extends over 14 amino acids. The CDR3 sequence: CASRGLQGASEQFF. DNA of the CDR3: TGTGCCAGTAGGGGACTCCAGGGGGCGAGTGAGCAGTTCTTC.

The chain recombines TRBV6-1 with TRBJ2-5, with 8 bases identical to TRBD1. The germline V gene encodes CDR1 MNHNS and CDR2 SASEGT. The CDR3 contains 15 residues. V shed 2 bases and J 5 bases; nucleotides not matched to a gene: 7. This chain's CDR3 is CASSEMSGGLETQYF. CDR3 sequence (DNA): TGTGCCAGCAGTGAAATGTCAGGGGGCCTGGAGACCCAGTACTTC.

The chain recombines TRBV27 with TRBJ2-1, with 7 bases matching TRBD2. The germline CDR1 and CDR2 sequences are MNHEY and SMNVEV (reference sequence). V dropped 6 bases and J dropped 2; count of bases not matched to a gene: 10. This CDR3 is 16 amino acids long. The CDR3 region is CASRGIGGSTYNEQFF. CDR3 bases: TGTGCCAGCAGGGGCATCGGGGGGTCAACCTACAATGAGCAGTTCTTC.

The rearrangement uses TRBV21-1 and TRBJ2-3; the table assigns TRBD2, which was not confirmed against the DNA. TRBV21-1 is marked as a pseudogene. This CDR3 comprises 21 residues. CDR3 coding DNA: TGTGCCAGCACTGGCGGGAGGGTTAGTCCGGTCGGGCAAATTCCCACAGATACGCAGTATTTT. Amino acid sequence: CASTGGRVSPVGQIPTDTQYF.